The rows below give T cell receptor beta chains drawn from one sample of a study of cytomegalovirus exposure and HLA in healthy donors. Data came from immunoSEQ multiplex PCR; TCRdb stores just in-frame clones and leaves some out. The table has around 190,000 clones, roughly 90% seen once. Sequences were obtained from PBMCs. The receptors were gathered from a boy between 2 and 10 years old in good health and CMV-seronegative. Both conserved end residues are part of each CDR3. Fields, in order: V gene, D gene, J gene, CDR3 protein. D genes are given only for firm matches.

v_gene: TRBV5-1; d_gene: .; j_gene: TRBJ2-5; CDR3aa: CASSLPRGTGETQYF
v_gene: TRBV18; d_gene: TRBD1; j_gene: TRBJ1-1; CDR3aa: CASSRQGLGDTEAFF
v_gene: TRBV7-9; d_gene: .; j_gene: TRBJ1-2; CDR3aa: CASSLAAGGNGYTF
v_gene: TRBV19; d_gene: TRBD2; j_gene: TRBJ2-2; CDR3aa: CASSIASGGMVTGELFF
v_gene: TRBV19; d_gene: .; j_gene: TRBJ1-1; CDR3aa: CASSRAVGGTNTEAFF
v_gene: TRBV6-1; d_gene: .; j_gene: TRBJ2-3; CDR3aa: CASSAKNTQYF
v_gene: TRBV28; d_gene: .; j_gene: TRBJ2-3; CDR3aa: CASSTVSGGSTDTQYF
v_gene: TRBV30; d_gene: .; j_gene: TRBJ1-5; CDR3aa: CAWSVLGRNQPQHF
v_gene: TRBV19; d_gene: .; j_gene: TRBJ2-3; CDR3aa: CASRPTTRTLSADTQYF
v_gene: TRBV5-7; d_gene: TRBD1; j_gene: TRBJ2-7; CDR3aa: CASSRDRENAYEQYF
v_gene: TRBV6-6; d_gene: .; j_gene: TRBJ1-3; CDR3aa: CASSYAGSSSGNTIYF
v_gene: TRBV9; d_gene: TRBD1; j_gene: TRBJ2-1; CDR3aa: CASSGGTGEMNEQFF
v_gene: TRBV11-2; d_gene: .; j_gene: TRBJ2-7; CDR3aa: CASSFSGSSYEQYF
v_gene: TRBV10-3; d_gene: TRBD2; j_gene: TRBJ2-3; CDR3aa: CASRGGPDTQYF
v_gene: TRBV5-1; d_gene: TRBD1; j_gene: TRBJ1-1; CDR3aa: CASSSNPDRAREAFF
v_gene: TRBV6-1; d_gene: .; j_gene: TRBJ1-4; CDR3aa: CASSEADYPGIEKLFF
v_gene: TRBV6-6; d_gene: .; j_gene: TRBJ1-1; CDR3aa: CASSYPPKTGNTEAFF
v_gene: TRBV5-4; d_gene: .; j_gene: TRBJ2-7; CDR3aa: CASSSLYEQYF
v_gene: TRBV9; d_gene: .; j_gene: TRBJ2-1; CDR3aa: CASSVDSYNEQFF
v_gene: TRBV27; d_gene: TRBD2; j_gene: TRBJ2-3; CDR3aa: CASSWASGKADTQYF
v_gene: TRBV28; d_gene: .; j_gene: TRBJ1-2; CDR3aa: CASSSVGYTF
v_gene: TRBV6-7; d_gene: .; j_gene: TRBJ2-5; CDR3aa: CASSYPGSSRGQEQYF
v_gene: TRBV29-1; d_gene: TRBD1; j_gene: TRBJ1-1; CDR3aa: CSVTGTGSLEAFF
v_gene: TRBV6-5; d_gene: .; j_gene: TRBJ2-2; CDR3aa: CASSYTGYTGELFF
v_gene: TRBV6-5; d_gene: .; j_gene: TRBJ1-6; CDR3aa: CASSWTQGDGSPLHF
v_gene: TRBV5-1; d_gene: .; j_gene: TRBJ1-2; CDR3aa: CASRPVQGSYGYTF
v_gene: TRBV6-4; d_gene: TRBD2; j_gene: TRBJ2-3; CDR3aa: CASRETSGGADTQYF
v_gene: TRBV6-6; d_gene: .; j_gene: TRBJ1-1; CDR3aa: CASSYTPRPSTEAFF
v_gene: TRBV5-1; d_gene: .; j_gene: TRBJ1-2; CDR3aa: CASSLDGVGYGYTF
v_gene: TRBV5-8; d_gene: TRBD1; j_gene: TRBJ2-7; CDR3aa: CASSSPDWTGTYEQYF
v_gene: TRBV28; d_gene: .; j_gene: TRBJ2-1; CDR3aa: CASSLIRFADLAYNEQFF
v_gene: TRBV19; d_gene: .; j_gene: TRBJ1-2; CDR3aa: CASSMSSGKWDGYTF
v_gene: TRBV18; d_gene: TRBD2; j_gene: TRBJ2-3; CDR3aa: CASSPTALAGFGDTQYF
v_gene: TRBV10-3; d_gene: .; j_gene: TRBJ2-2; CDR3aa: CAISRAGELFF
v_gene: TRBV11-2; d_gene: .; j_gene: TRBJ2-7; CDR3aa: CASSLIHYEQYF
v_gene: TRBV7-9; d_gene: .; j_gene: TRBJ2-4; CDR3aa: CASSFEGSQNIQYF
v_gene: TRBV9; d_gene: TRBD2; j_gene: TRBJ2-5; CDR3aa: CASSVGLAGVETQYF
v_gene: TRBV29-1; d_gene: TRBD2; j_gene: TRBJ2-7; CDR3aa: CSVEEGDWGRGYEQYF
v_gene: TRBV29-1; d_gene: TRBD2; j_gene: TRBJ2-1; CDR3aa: CSIGTTYNEQFF
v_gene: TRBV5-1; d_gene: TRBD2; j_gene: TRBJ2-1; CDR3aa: CASSTAGTSANEQFF
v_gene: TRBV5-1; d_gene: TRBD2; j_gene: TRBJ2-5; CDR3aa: CASSNGLAGNQETQYF
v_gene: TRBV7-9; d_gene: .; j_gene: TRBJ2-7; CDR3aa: CSSSLDWSSYEQYF
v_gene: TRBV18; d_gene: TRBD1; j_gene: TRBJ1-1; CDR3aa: CASSPGDRVPEAFF
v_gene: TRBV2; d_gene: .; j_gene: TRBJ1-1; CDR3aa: CASSRRTGIEAFF
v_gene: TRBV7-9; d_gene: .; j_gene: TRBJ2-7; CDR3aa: CASSLPILPYEQYF
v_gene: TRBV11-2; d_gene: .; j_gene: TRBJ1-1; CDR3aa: CASSSPGSPKGNTEAFF
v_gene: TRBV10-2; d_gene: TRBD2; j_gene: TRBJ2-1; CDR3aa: CASRQGLAGGSYNEQFF
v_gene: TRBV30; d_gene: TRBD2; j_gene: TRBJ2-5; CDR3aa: CAWSGHGAGGLETQYF
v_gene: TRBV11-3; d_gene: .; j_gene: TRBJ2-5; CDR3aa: CASSLISGSTVETQYF
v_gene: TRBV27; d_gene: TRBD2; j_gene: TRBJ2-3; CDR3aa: CASSLRRSGRNTDTQYF
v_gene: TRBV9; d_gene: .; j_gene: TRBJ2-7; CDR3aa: CASSLEDSYEQYF
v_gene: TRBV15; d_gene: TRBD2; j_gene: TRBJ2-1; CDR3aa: CATRLAGENEQFF
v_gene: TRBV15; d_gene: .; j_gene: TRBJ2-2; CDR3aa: CATSGGDRTTGELFF
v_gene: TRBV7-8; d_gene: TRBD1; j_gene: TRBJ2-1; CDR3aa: CASSRDRGDYNEQFF
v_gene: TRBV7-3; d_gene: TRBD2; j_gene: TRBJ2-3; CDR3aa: CASSQSPGLAGEDTQYF
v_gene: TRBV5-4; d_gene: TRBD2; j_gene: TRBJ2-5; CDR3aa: CASSLEAAAGYQETQYF